This T cell receptor (beta chain) was recovered during a study of blood T cell repertoires in COVID-19. At the level of the study: Acute and convalescent COVID-19 samples came from the United States, Italy and Spain. PBMCs, B-cell-depleted T cells, or T cells were the source of the cDNA or gDNA that made up the material.

Germline V lookup: CDR1 MNHNS, CDR2 SASEGT. This CDR3 comprises 17 residues. J was trimmed by 9 bases and V by 4 bases; bases with no gene match: 16. Per the study methods: Reference gene primer amplification in the assay estimated nucleated cell counts. Method: immunoSEQ multiplex PCR; TCRdb's copy keeps in-frame clones and lacks some. Clone size and the V and J calls come from that table; the DNA yielded D and trimming. The sample shows about 49,000 clones, over 90% of them seen only once. This clonotype originated in a human donor in a cohort sampled during active COVID-19. The chain joins TRBV6-1 to TRBJ1-5; 9 positions agree with TRBD1. The sample taken for sequencing was peripheral blood. For the CDR3, the DNA is TGTGCCAGCAGTGGAGCCGGGACAGGGACCTTTAGGGTGCCCCAGCATTTT. It encodes CASSGAGTGTFRVPQHF.